This TCR beta chain appears in the sequencing data of a study of neurological immune-mediated disorders. This clonotype was seen ten or more times. What it binds is unknown. Germline CDR1 and CDR2: SGHDN and FVKESK. The length of the CDR3 is 15 residues. V gave up 4 bases and J gave up 8 bases; unmatched junction bases: 11. 2 million unsorted PBMCs were stored in RNAlater at -80 °C before RNA extraction. Every sequencing run generated over 160 million TCR-beta sequences from 15-18 subjects. One entry per CDR3 protein results from TCRdb running MiXCR on the 5' RACE reads. This sample carries fewer than 80,000 distinct CDR3 sequences, under 5% of them seen once, and the ten largest clones take roughly 3.2%. Study observations and caveats: Private repertoires in all groups were suggested, as expanded clones shared no CDR3 amino acid sequences across subjects.

Sequencing was carried out using PBMCs. The chain has TRBV14 and TRBJ2-3; 8 nucleotides line up with TRBD2. This TCR was recovered from a woman in her forties or fifties with multiple sclerosis. CDR3 in amino acids: CASSRRAGAPGTQYF. The CDR3, as DNA: TGTGCCAGCAGCCGAAGAGCGGGGGCCCCCGGTACGCAGTATTTT.